This is a list of T cell receptor beta chains from one sample in a study of blood T cell repertoires in COVID-19. Data came from immunoSEQ multiplex PCR; TCRdb stores just in-frame clones and leaves some out. The repertoire holds 250,000 to 350,000 clones, with approximately 90% as singletons. Sequences were obtained from peripheral blood. The receptors were sampled from a woman between 25 and 40 years old with COVID-19, enrolled during active disease. The CDR3 runs from the conserved cysteine through the conserved F or W. The D gene is left open where the match is weak. Clone size appears in some rows only: once, few, many, or a class for an expanded clone.

TRBV30,TRBD1,TRBJ1-4,few,TGTGCCTGGAGTGTAGGGGGACAGGGAAATGAAAAACTGTTTTTT,CAWSVGGQGNEKLFF
TRBV10-3,TRBD1,TRBJ1-2,.,TGTGCCATCAGTGAGTGGACAGGGGCATCGCCGGATGGCTACACCTTC,CAISEWTGASPDGYTF
TRBV5-4,.,TRBJ2-6,once,TGTGCCAGCAGCTTGGGAGGACGGGGTGGTACTGGGGCCAACGTCCTGACTTTC,CASSLGGRGGTGANVLTF
TRBV11-2,TRBD1,TRBJ1-4,.,TGTGCCAGCAGCTCCAGGACAGGGCCCGCAACTAATGAAAAACTGTTTTTT,CASSSRTGPATNEKLFF
TRBV28,TRBD1,TRBJ1-1,.,TGTGCCAGCAGTTCCCCTGGACAGGGGTTAAATGAAGCTTTCTTT,CASSSPGQGLNEAFF
TRBV30,.,TRBJ1-1,.,TGTGCCTGGAGTCCGACAGCGAGTGAAGCTTTCTTT,CAWSPTASEAFF
TRBV6-5,TRBD2,TRBJ2-1,.,TGTGCCAGCATGTCGATGGTAGCGGGAGGCAATGAGCAGTTCTTC,CASMSMVAGGNEQFF
TRBV3-1/TRBV3-2,.,TRBJ2-1,.,TGTGCCAGCAGCCAAAGGCAGGGGATGGATGAGCAGTTCTTC,CASSQRQGMDEQFF
TRBV6-5,TRBD1,TRBJ1-1,.,TGTGCCAGCAAGGGGACAGTGAACACTGAAGCTTTCTTT,CASKGTVNTEAFF
TRBV7-8,TRBD1,TRBJ1-2,.,TGTGCCAGCAGCTCTTGGGACAGGGGATATAATGGCTACACCTTC,CASSSWDRGYNGYTF
TRBV7-9,.,TRBJ2-1,.,TGTGCCAGCAGCTTTCAGGGTGCGTACAATGAGCAGTTCTTC,CASSFQGAYNEQFF
TRBV10-3,TRBD2,TRBJ2-1,once,TGTGCCATCAGTGTGGGACTAGCGGGAAACGGAGCCTACAATGAGCAGTTCTTC,CAISVGLAGNGAYNEQFF
TRBV11-3,TRBD1,TRBJ2-1,.,TGTGCCAGCAGCTTCCAGGGGGAAACTTACAATGAGCAGTTCTTC,CASSFQGETYNEQFF
TRBV5-1,TRBD1,TRBJ1-1,.,TGCGCCAGCAGCGGCGGGACAGCCAACACTGAAGCTTTCTTT,CASSGGTANTEAFF
TRBV21-1,.,TRBJ1-2,.,TGTGCCAGCAGCAAAGTTATGGACAGACGAGAGTGGGGCTACACCTTC,CASSKVMDRREWGYTF
TRBV28,TRBD2,TRBJ2-1,.,TGTGCCAGCAGCTTACTAGCGGGAGTTGACAATGAGCAGTTCTTC,CASSLLAGVDNEQFF
TRBV2,TRBD2,TRBJ2-2,.,TGTGCCATCGCAATAGCGGGGAGGGGGACCGGGGAGCTGTTTTTT,CAIAIAGRGTGELFF
TRBV12-3/TRBV12-4,TRBD1,TRBJ2-5,.,TGTGCCAGCAGTTGGGACAGGGAAGAGACCCAGTACTTC,CASSWDREETQYF
TRBV6-2/TRBV6-3,TRBD1,TRBJ1-5,.,TGTGCCAGCAGTTACTCGCAGGGGGTTGGGCAGCCCCAGCATTTT,CASSYSQGVGQPQHF